This T cell receptor (beta chain) appears in the sequencing data of a study of blood T cell repertoires in COVID-19. On the study more broadly: The samples span acute and convalescent COVID-19 from the United States, Italy and Spain. T cells, B-cell-depleted T cells, or PBMCs provided the cDNA or gDNA that served as material.

TCRdb's copy holds only in-frame clones and misses some; the assay was immunoSEQ multiplex PCR. Counted here are 210,000 or so clones, roughly nine tenths occurring once; the ten biggest clones make up approximately 1.2%. The CDR3 is made up of 15 amino acids. V was trimmed by 2 bases and J by 1 base, leaving 12 bases between them. Germline CDR1 GTSNPN, CDR2 SVGIG (reference sequence). The V gene is TRBV30, the J gene TRBJ2-1; D is perhaps TRBD2 (5 bases). This TCR was sampled from a man younger than 45 with acute or convalescent COVID-19. Sequencing input: peripheral blood. The CDR3 is CAWSPIAFSYNEQFF. CDR3 coding DNA: TGTGCCTGGAGTCCTATAGCGTTTTCCTACAATGAGCAGTTCTTC.